These T cell receptor beta chains were read from a single sample in a study of shared clonotypes between healthy human individuals. The table came from immunoSEQ multiplex PCR; TCRdb's copy has only in-frame clones and leaves some out. The sample yields more than 1,200,000 clones, just under 99% seen once. Sequencing input: naive CD4+ T cells sorted from blood. The receptors shown here come from a man aged 25-45 years in good health. CDR3s include the opening cysteine and the closing phenylalanine or tryptophan. D genes are given only for firm matches. Clone size is shown for a subset of rows, as once, few, many or a class of expanded clone.

J: TRBJ1-4; V: TRBV7-6; size: once; D: TRBD1; DNA: TGTGCCAGCAGCTTCAGGGGGCCTTATGAAAAACTGTTTTTT; CDR3: CASSFRGPYEKLFF
J: TRBJ1-5; V: TRBV28; size: .; D: .; DNA: TGTGCCAGCTTGACCTCCGGGGGAGAGCCCCAGCATTTT; CDR3: CASLTSGGEPQHF
J: TRBJ2-7; V: TRBV18; size: .; D: .; DNA: TGTGCCAGCTCACCGGTCGGACGCGAGCAGTACTTC; CDR3: CASSPVGREQYF
J: TRBJ1-3; V: TRBV28; size: .; D: .; DNA: TGTGCCAGCAGTTGGCTTGGGTCAGGAAACACCATATATTTT; CDR3: CASSWLGSGNTIYF
J: TRBJ2-1; V: TRBV28; size: .; D: TRBD2; DNA: TGTGCCAGCAGAACGGGGGGGCTAGCGGAGAACAATGAGCAGTTCTTC; CDR3: CASRTGGLAENNEQFF
J: TRBJ1-3; V: TRBV6-6; size: .; D: TRBD1; DNA: TGTGCCAGTGAGCGACAGGGAGGAAACACCATATATTTT; CDR3: CASERQGGNTIYF
J: TRBJ2-5; V: TRBV9; size: .; D: .; DNA: TGTGCCAGCAGCGTAGAACCACACCAAGAGACCCAGTACTTC; CDR3: CASSVEPHQETQYF
J: TRBJ2-7; V: TRBV7-2; size: .; D: .; DNA: TGTGCCAGCAGCTTAGTAGGTAACTCCTACGAGCAGTACTTC; CDR3: CASSLVGNSYEQYF
J: TRBJ2-7; V: TRBV9; size: once; D: .; DNA: TGTGCCAGCAGCGTAGAGCCGGGAGCAGACTACGAGCAGTACTTC; CDR3: CASSVEPGADYEQYF
J: TRBJ2-7; V: TRBV18; size: .; D: TRBD2; DNA: TGTGCCAGCTCGCTAACCTCTAGCGGGATGTACGAGGGGGAGCAGTACTTC; CDR3: CASSLTSSGMYEGEQYF
J: TRBJ1-3; V: TRBV10-1; size: .; D: .; DNA: TGCGCCAGCAGTGACGGTGGAGTATACTCTGGAAACACCATATATTTT; CDR3: CASSDGGVYSGNTIYF
J: TRBJ2-7; V: TRBV15; size: .; D: .; DNA: TGTGCCACCAGCAGGGGACCGGGACCATCAGACGAGCAGTACTTC; CDR3: CATSRGPGPSDEQYF
J: TRBJ2-7; V: TRBV7-3; size: .; D: .; DNA: TGTGCCAGCAGCTTAGGGGGTTCCAACGAGCAGTACTTC; CDR3: CASSLGGSNEQYF
J: TRBJ2-2; V: TRBV15; size: .; D: .; DNA: TGTGCCACCAGCAGATCGGGGAACACCGGGGAGCTGTTTTTT; CDR3: CATSRSGNTGELFF
J: TRBJ2-7; V: TRBV18; size: .; D: .; DNA: TGTGCCAGCTCACCCCTGGGACGCGCCTACGAGCAGTACTTC; CDR3: CASSPLGRAYEQYF
J: TRBJ2-2; V: TRBV6-5; size: .; D: .; DNA: TGTGCCAGCACCCTCCGGGCCACCCAGACCCGGGAGCTGTTTTTT; CDR3: CASTLRATQTRELFF
J: TRBJ1-4; V: TRBV6-6; size: .; D: .; DNA: TGTGCCAGCAGACCCTTGAGCGCAACTAATGAAAAACTGTTTTTT; CDR3: CASRPLSATNEKLFF
J: TRBJ2-7; V: TRBV7-6; size: .; D: .; DNA: TGTGCCAGCAGCCCCATCGGCAGGTACGAGCAGTACTTC; CDR3: CASSPIGRYEQYF
J: TRBJ1-2; V: TRBV7-2; size: .; D: .; DNA: TGTGCCAGCAGCCCTGGGGGGACGTCCAACTATGGCTACACCTTC; CDR3: CASSPGGTSNYGYTF
J: TRBJ2-3; V: TRBV5-1; size: .; D: .; DNA: TGCGCCAGCAGCTTGACGGTAGTAGGTGCAGATACGCAGTATTTT; CDR3: CASSLTVVGADTQYF
J: TRBJ2-7; V: TRBV9; size: .; D: TRBD1; DNA: TGTGCCAGCAGCGTAGGGCTTGGACAGGGGGGCCACGAGCAGTACTTC; CDR3: CASSVGLGQGGHEQYF
J: TRBJ1-4; V: TRBV4-3; size: .; D: .; DNA: TGCGCCAGCAGCCAAGAAAGAGGGCGATCGAATGAAAAACTGTTTTTT; CDR3: CASSQERGRSNEKLFF
J: TRBJ2-3; V: TRBV4-1; size: .; D: .; DNA: TGCGCCAGCAGCCAAGGTCTAGGGGGGACAGATACGCAGTATTTT; CDR3: CASSQGLGGTDTQYF
J: TRBJ2-3; V: TRBV18; size: .; D: .; DNA: TGTGCCAGCTCACCGCTCGAAACGCAGTATTTT; CDR3: CASSPLETQYF
J: TRBJ2-1; V: TRBV6-4; size: .; D: .; DNA: TGTGCCAGCAGTTTCCTCCATGGGGGGAGCAATGAGCAGTTCTTC; CDR3: CASSFLHGGSNEQFF
J: TRBJ1-3; V: TRBV2; size: .; D: TRBD1; DNA: TGTGCCGGAGGACAGGGGATAGGAAACACCATATATTTT; CDR3: CAGGQGIGNTIYF
J: TRBJ2-7; V: TRBV2; size: .; D: TRBD1; DNA: TGTGCCAGCGCCAGAGGGGGCGGATACGAGCAGTACTTC; CDR3: CASARGGGYEQYF
J: TRBJ1-4; V: TRBV28; size: .; D: .; DNA: TGTGCCAGCAGCGCCCGGACGGACTATGAAAAACTGTTTTTT; CDR3: CASSARTDYEKLFF
J: TRBJ1-1; V: TRBV19; size: .; D: .; DNA: TGTGCCAGTAGTCGACAGGCGAACACTGAAGCTTTCTTT; CDR3: CASSRQANTEAFF
J: TRBJ2-1; V: TRBV29-1; size: .; D: TRBD2; DNA: TGCAGCGTCCCTGACCTAGCGGGATTAATCAATGAGCAGTTCTTC; CDR3: CSVPDLAGLINEQFF
J: TRBJ2-7; V: TRBV6-1; size: .; D: .; DNA: TGTGCCAGCAGTGAATACGGACAAGCCTACGAGCAGTACTTC; CDR3: CASSEYGQAYEQYF
J: TRBJ2-3; V: TRBV18; size: .; D: TRBD2; DNA: TGTGCCAGCTCACCACCATGGGCCGGACTAGCGGGAGAACGGGGCACAGATACGCAGTATTTT; CDR3: CASSPPWAGLAGERGTDTQYF
J: TRBJ2-4; V: TRBV5-1; size: .; D: TRBD1; DNA: TGCGCCAGCAGCGCTTCCGGGACAGGGGATCAGTACTTC; CDR3: CASSASGTGDQYF
J: TRBJ2-7; V: TRBV14; size: .; D: TRBD2; DNA: TGTGCCAGCAGCCCTGGACTAGCTACCTACGAGCAGTACTTC; CDR3: CASSPGLATYEQYF
J: TRBJ2-5; V: TRBV28; size: .; D: .; DNA: TGTGCCAGCGGGAAGCGGGAGACCCAGTACTTC; CDR3: CASGKRETQYF
J: TRBJ1-3; V: TRBV5-5; size: .; D: .; DNA: TGTGCCAGCAGCTTCCGGGCAGTCTCTGGAAACACCATATATTTT; CDR3: CASSFRAVSGNTIYF
J: TRBJ1-4; V: TRBV7-9; size: once; D: TRBD1; DNA: TGTGCCAGCAGCTCGACAGGGTTTAATGAAAAACTGTTTTTT; CDR3: CASSSTGFNEKLFF
J: TRBJ2-7; V: TRBV4-1; size: .; D: TRBD1; DNA: TGCGCCAGCAGCCAAGTTGCCGACAGGGGCTACGAGCAGTACTTC; CDR3: CASSQVADRGYEQYF
J: TRBJ2-3; V: TRBV7-2; size: .; D: TRBD2; DNA: TGTGCCAGCAGCCCTGGGACTAGCGGGAGGGATACGCAGTATTTT; CDR3: CASSPGTSGRDTQYF
J: TRBJ2-7; V: TRBV10-3; size: .; D: TRBD1; DNA: TGTGCCATCAGTGTTAGTGGACAGGCGGTCTACGAGCAGTACTTC; CDR3: CAISVSGQAVYEQYF
J: TRBJ2-5; V: TRBV5-1; size: .; D: TRBD1; DNA: TGCGCCAGTACAGGGGGAGAGACCCAGTACTTC; CDR3: CASTGGETQYF
J: TRBJ2-1; V: TRBV19; size: .; D: .; DNA: TGTGCCAGTAGTATCGAGGGAGTCATAATAAATGAGCAGTTCTTC; CDR3: CASSIEGVIINEQFF
J: TRBJ2-7; V: TRBV14; size: .; D: .; DNA: TGTGCCAGCAGCGAGGGACATTCCTACGAGCAGTACTTC; CDR3: CASSEGHSYEQYF
J: TRBJ2-7; V: TRBV4-1; size: once; D: TRBD2; DNA: TGCGCCAGCAGCCTTTACCCGGGAGGTCCCGAGCAGTACTTC; CDR3: CASSLYPGGPEQYF
J: TRBJ1-5; V: TRBV19; size: .; D: TRBD1; DNA: TGTGCCACTACGGTCGGGACAGGAGTCCGGGTTAGCAATCAGCCCCAGCATTTT; CDR3: CATTVGTGVRVSNQPQHF
J: TRBJ2-6; V: TRBV28; size: .; D: .; DNA: TGTGCCAGCAGGTCCAGGGGTACCTCTGGGGCCAACGTCCTGACTTTC; CDR3: CASRSRGTSGANVLTF
J: TRBJ1-3; V: TRBV7-2; size: once; D: TRBD1; DNA: TGTGCCAGCAGCTTGGACAGGGGCTTCGGAAACACCATATATTTT; CDR3: CASSLDRGFGNTIYF
J: TRBJ2-5; V: TRBV5-4; size: .; D: TRBD2; DNA: TGTGCCAGCAGCCCAGACCCGTTTAGCGGGACGGGTGAGACCCAGTACTTC; CDR3: CASSPDPFSGTGETQYF
J: TRBJ2-7; V: TRBV15; size: .; D: TRBD2; DNA: TGTGCCACCAAAACCGGGACTAGCGGCGAGCAGTACTTC; CDR3: CATKTGTSGEQYF